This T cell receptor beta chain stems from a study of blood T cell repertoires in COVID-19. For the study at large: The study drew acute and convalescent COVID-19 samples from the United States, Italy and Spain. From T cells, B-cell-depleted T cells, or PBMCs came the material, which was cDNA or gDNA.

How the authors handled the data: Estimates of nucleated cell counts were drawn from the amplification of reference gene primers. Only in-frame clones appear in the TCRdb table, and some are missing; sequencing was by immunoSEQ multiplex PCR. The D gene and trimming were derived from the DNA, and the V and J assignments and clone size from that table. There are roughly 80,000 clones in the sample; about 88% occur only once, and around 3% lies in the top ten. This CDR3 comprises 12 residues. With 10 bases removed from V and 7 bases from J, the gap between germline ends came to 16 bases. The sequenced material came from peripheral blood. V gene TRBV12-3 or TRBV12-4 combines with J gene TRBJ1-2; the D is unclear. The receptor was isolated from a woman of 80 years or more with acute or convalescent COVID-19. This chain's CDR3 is CATDLAGGGYTF. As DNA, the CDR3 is TGTGCCACCGACCTCGCCGGAGGTGGCTACACCTTC.